Following are 7 T cell receptor beta chains from one sample sequenced in a study of beta chain features in type 1 diabetes. Notes on the study in general: In all four CD4+ subsets, TCRB CDR3 length was significantly, moderately reduced in type 1 diabetes.

Expressed TCRB transcripts were sequenced because the entire RNA isolate underwent reverse transcription. TCRdb keeps only in-frame clones here, not all; method: immunoSEQ multiplex PCR. This table has around 310,000 clones, roughly 13% appearing once. These receptors' targets are unknown. The sample was naive CD4+ T cells from blood. Every receptor here comes from a woman under 30 with type 1 diabetes.

This clone was observed a handful of times. The chain uses TRBV19 and TRBJ2-1, with TRBD2 matching 14 bases. The CDR3 runs 16 residues. CDR1 is LNHDA, CDR2 SQIVND, per germline (reference sequence). The V segment lost 3 bases and the J segment 7 bases; nucleotides outside the gene matches: 5. CDR3 coding DNA: TGTGCCAGTAGTATCGGGACTAGCGGGAGATGGAATGAGCAGTTCTTC. Protein: CASSIGTSGRWNEQFF.

The chain recombines TRBV4-1 with TRBJ2-7; 7 positions agree with TRBD2. The junction had 6 bases not matched to a gene; V was cut back by 4 bases and J by 3 bases. Germline CDR1 MGHRA, CDR2 YSYEKL. This CDR3 region has 14 residues. The CDR3 DNA reads as TGCGCCAGCAGCCCCGGACGGGGGGTCTACGAGCAGTACTTC. It codes for CASSPGRGVYEQYF.

This clone has a handful of counts. The V gene is TRBV5-1, the J gene TRBJ2-5; no reliable D call. The V and J ends lost 0 bases and 3 bases respectively, with 3 bases between them. The germline gives CDR1 SGHRS, CDR2 YFSETQ. This CDR3 spans 12 amino acids. The CDR3 DNA sequence: TGCGCCAGCAGCTTGGTAGAAGAGACCCAGTACTTC. It yields the protein CASSLVEETQYF.

This clone was observed a handful of times. The chain uses TRBV5-4 and TRBJ2-1; 10 bases align to TRBD2. The germline CDR1 and CDR2 sequences are SGHNT and YYREEE (reference sequence). Germline trimming cut 3 bases from V and 4 bases from J; bases unmatched to any gene: 4. This CDR3 is 15 amino acids long. As DNA, the CDR3 is TGTGCCAGCAGCTCAGGACTAGCGGTTTACAATGAGCAGTTCTTC. It encodes CASSSGLAVYNEQFF.

This clone was picked up a small number of times. The chain joins TRBV19 to TRBJ2-3; 10 nucleotides agree with TRBD1. V shed 4 bases, J shed 2 bases, and the junction held 3 bases outside the gene matches. The CDR3 runs 15 residues. The germline gives CDR1 LNHDA, CDR2 SQIVND (reference sequence). As DNA, the CDR3 is TGTGCCAGTAGTAGGGGGACAGGGGACACAGATACGCAGTATTTT. Encoded protein: CASSRGTGDTDTQYF.

This clone was seen a few times. The chain employs TRBV6-1 and TRBJ2-3, with 7 bases lining up with TRBD2. This CDR3 is 11 amino acids long. V was pared by 4 bases and J by 9 bases, with 1 base of the junction left unmatched. Germline CDR1 is MNHNS and CDR2 is SASEGT. The CDR3 DNA follows: TGTGCCAGCAGTGGGGGGGGGACGCAGTATTTT. Translation gives CASSGGGTQYF.

This clone was seen more than once but under ten times. J is TRBJ2-5 and V is TRBV9; possible D gene TRBD1, 5 bases. The V gene lost 2 bases and the J gene lost 5 bases, with 16 bases spanning the gap. Germline loops: CDR1 SGDLS, CDR2 YYNGEE. The CDR3 loop spans 15 amino acids. The CDR3 region has the DNA TGTGCCAGCAGCGTCGGAACTACCCCAGGGGAGACCCAGTACTTC. Translation gives CASSVGTTPGETQYF.